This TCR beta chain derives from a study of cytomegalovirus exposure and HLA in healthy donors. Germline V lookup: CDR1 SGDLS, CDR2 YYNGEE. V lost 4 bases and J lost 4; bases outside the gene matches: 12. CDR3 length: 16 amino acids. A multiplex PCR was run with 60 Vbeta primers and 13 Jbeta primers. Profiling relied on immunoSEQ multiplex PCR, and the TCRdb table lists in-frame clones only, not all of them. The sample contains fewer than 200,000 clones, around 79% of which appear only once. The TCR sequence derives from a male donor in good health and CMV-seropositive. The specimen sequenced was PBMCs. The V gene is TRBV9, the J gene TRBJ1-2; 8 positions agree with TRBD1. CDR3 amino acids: CASSPRRSGGSYGYTF. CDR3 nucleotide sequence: TGTGCCAGCAGCCCCCGTAGATCAGGGGGCAGCTATGGCTACACCTTC. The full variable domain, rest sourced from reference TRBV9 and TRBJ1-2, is DSGVTQTPKHLITATGQRVTLRCSPRSGDLSVYWYQQSLDQGLQFLIQYYNGEERAKGNILERFSAQQFPDLHSELNLSSLELGDSALYFCASSPRRSGGSYGYTFGSGTRLTVV.